One sample yielded the 2 T cell receptor beta chains listed below, sequenced in a study of blood T cells in healthy people across ages. A second 7 to 11 cycle PCR used barcoded and J-beta primers. From the 5' RACE reads, TCRdb called clonotypes with MiXCR, one entry per CDR3 protein. The sample contains about 600,000 distinct CDR3 sequences, about 45% of which appear only once. The specimen sequenced was blood. The receptors were gathered from an elderly man in good health.

V is TRBV29-1 and J is TRBJ2-1, with a tentative D call TRBD1 (6 bases). Trimming removed 3 bases from V and 7 bases from J, with 16 bases in between. The V gene's germline CDR1 is SQVTM and CDR2 ANQGSEA. The CDR3 length is 14 residues. The CDR3 sequence: CSVEKVQGGNEQFF. DNA of the CDR3: TGCAGCGTTGAGAAGGTACAGGGCGGGAATGAGCAGTTCTTC.

This chain connects TRBV10-3 to TRBJ2-7; 11 nucleotides agree with TRBD1. The J call may be faulty, since TRBJ2-5 better matches the DNA end. Germline CDR1 is ENHRY and CDR2 is SYGVKD. The CDR3 is 14 amino acids. CDR3 nucleotides: TGTGCCATCAGCCAGGGACAGGGGGTAGAGACCCAGTACTTC. It specifies CAISQGQGVETQYF.